This T cell receptor beta chain comes out of a study of blood T cell repertoires in COVID-19. For the study at large: Symptom resolution, clearance, or two negative PCRs marked donors in Cohort 3 as recovered. PBMCs, B-cell-depleted T cells, or T cells were the source of the cDNA or gDNA that made up the material.

Recruits, aged about 18 to 89 years, lived in roughly 22 US areas. Participant-given clinical history determined each cohort assignment. Produced via immunoSEQ multiplex PCR; TCRdb's table is partial and in-frame only. The data show fewer than 350,000 clones, with approximately 90% seen just once and approximately 2% held by the top ten. Trimming stripped 4 bases from V and 6 bases from J, with 16 bases between. CDR3 size: 14 residues. Germline assignment: CDR1 SGHNT and CDR2 YENEEA. This receptor was obtained from a woman aged 55-70 years in a cohort exposed to, infected with or recovered from COVID-19 (not recorded which). Material for sequencing was PBMCs or T cells enriched from blood (not recorded which). This chain links TRBV11-3 with TRBJ2-7; TRBD1 is a possible D gene (5 bases). CDR3 nucleotides: TGTGCCAGCAGCTCGGGCAGGGTGCCCTTCGAGCAGTACTTC. Protein: CASSSGRVPFEQYF.